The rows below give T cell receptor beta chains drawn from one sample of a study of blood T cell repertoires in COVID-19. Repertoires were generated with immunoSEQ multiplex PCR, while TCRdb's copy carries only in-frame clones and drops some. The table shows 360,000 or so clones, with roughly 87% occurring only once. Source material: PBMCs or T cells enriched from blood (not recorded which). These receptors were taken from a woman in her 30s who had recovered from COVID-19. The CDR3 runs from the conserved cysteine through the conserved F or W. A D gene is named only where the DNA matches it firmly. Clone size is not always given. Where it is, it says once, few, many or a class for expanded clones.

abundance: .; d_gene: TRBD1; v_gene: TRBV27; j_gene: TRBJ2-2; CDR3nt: TGTGCCAGCAGGTCGGACAGGACGGCCGGGGAGCTGTTTTTT; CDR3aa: CASRSDRTAGELFF
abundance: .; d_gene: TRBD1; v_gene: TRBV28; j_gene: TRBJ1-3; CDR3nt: TGTGCCAGCAGTGCGACAGGGTCTTCTGGAAACACCATATATTTT; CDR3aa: CASSATGSSGNTIYF
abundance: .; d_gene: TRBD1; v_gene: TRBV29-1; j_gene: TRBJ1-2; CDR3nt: TGCAGCACTTCTGGGACAGGCCCGAAAAACTACTATGGCTACACCTTC; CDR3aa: CSTSGTGPKNYYGYTF
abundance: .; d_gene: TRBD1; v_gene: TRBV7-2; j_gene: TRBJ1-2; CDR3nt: TGTGCCAGCAGCCCCCGACAGGGTGTGGATGGCTACACCTTC; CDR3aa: CASSPRQGVDGYTF
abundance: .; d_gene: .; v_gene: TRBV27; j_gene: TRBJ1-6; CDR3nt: TGTGCCAGCAGGGGCACTAGTTATAATTCACCCCTCCACTTT; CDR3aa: CASRGTSYNSPLHF
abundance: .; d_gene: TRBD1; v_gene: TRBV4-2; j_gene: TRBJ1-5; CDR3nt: TGTGCCAGCAGCCTACAGGGGAATAGCAATCAGCCCCAGCATTTT; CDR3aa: CASSLQGNSNQPQHF
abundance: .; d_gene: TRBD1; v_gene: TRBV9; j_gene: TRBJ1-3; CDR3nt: TGTGCCAGCAGCGCCCGGACGGACAGGGGGGGCACCATATATTTT; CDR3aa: CASSARTDRGGTIYF
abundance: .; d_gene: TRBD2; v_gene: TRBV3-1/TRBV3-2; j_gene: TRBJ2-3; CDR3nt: TGTGCCAGCAGCCAAGCTGGGGGGGTCACAGATACGCAGTATTTT; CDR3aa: CASSQAGGVTDTQYF
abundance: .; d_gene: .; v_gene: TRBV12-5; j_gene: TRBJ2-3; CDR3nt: TGTGCTAGTGTCGACAGGTCCACAGATACGCAGTATTTT; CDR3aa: CASVDRSTDTQYF
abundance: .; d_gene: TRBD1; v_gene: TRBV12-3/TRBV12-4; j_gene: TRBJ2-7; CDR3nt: TGTGCCAGCAGTTTCGGACAGGGATGGGAGCAGTACTTC; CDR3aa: CASSFGQGWEQYF
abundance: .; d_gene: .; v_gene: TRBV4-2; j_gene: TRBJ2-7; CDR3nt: TGTGCCAGCAGCCAAGATTATCCGAGCCCCTACGAGCAGTACTTC; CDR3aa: CASSQDYPSPYEQYF
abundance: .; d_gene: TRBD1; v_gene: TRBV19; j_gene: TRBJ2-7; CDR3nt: TGTGCCAGTAGGGCCGGGACAGGGGGCTACGAGCAGTACTTC; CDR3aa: CASRAGTGGYEQYF
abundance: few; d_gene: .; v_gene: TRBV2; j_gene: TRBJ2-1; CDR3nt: TGTGCCAGCAGGGGGCTCGTGGGCTACAATGAGCAGTTCTTC; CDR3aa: CASRGLVGYNEQFF
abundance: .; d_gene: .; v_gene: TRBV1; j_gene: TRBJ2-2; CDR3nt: TGCACCAGCAGCCAAGACACCCTCCGGGGTAGCGGGGGGGCCTGGGGGACCGGGGAGCTGTTTTTT; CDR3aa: CTSSQDTLRGSGGAWGTGELFF
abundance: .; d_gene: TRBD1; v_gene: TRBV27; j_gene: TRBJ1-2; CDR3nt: TGTGCCAGCAGTCCCTGGGACAGTAGTAGCTCTGGCTACACCTTC; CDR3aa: CASSPWDSSSSGYTF
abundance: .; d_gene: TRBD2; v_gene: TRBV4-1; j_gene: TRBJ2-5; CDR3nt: TGCGCCAGCAGCCGACTAGCGGTTCAAGAGACCCAGTACTTC; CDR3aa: CASSRLAVQETQYF
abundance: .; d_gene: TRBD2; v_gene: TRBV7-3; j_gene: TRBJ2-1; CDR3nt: TGTGCCAGCAGCTTACAACCTAGCGGGGGGTCAAATGAGCAGTTCTTC; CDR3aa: CASSLQPSGGSNEQFF
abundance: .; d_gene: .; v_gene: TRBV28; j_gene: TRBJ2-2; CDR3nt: TGTGCCAGTACCCCAGGTTTGAACACCGGGGAGCTGTTTTTT; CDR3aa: CASTPGLNTGELFF
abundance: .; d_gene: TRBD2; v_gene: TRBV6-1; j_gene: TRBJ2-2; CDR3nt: TGTGCCAGCAGTGAATCGACTAGCGGGGCCTCGAACACCGGGGAGCTGTTTTTT; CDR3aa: CASSESTSGASNTGELFF
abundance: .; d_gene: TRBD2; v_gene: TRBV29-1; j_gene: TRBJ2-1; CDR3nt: TGCAGCGTTGTACTAGCGGCTTCCTACAATGAGCAGTTCTTC; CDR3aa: CSVVLAASYNEQFF
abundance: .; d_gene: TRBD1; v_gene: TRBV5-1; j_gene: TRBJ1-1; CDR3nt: TGCGCCAGCAGCAAGACGACAGGGGTGAACACTGAAGCTTTCTTT; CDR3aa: CASSKTTGVNTEAFF
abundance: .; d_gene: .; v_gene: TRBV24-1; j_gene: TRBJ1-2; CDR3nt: TGTGCCACCAGTGATTTCCAGGGAGGCTACACCTTC; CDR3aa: CATSDFQGGYTF
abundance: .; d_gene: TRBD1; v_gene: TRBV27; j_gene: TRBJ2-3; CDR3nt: TGTGCCAGCAGCTTTGTGGACAGGGAAGGCACAGATACGCAGTATTTT; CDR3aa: CASSFVDREGTDTQYF
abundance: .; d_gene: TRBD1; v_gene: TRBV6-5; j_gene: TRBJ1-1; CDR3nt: TGTGCCAGCAGGTCGACAGGGGGCGGCACTGAAGCTTTCTTT; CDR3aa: CASRSTGGGTEAFF
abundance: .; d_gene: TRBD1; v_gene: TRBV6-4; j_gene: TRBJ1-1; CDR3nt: TGTGCCAGCAGTGCGACAGGGAAGGCTGAAGCTTTCTTT; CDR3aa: CASSATGKAEAFF
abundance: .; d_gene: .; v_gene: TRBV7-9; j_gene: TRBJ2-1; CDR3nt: TGTGCCAGCAGCTCTAACAGGAATGAGCAGTTCTTC; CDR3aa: CASSSNRNEQFF
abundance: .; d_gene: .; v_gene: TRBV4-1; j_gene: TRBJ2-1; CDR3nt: TGCGCCAGCAGCAAAGGAGGGAGAGGCTCCTACAATGAGCAGTTCTTC; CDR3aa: CASSKGGRGSYNEQFF
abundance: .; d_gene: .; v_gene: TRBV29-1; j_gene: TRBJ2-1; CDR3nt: TGCAGCGTTGATTGGTGGGACTGGGGCAATGAGCAGTTCTTC; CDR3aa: CSVDWWDWGNEQFF
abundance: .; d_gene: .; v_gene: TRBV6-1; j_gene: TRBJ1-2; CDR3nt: TGTGCCAGCAGTGAACAGGCCCACTCATTCTATGGCTACACCTTC; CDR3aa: CASSEQAHSFYGYTF